This T cell receptor beta chain was observed in a study of blood T cell repertoires in COVID-19. For the study at large: The United States, Italy and Spain provided the acute and convalescent COVID-19 samples. T cells, B-cell-depleted T cells, or PBMCs provided the cDNA or gDNA that served as material.

The CDR3 loop spans 14 amino acids. The germline gives CDR1 SGHRS, CDR2 YFSETQ. V shed 2 bases, J shed 3 bases, and the junction held 2 bases outside the gene matches. In the source study's methods: Amplification of reference gene primers provided the estimated nucleated cell counts. TCRdb's table, derived via immunoSEQ multiplex PCR, lists solely in-frame clones and lacks some. V and J calls and clone size come straight from that table; D and trimming were deduced from the DNA. The sample lists some 210,000 clones, roughly 86% occurring once. Turning to this clone: Within the sample, other DNA sequences also encode this same CDR3.

The V call is TRBV5-1, the J call TRBJ1-2; TRBD1 matches at 9 bases. The sequenced material came from peripheral blood. This clonotype originated in a woman between 50 and 59 years old with active or convalescent COVID-19. In DNA form, the CDR3 reads TGCGCCAGCAGCTTACAGGGGGCTGACTATGGCTACACCTTC. Amino acid sequence: CASSLQGADYGYTF.